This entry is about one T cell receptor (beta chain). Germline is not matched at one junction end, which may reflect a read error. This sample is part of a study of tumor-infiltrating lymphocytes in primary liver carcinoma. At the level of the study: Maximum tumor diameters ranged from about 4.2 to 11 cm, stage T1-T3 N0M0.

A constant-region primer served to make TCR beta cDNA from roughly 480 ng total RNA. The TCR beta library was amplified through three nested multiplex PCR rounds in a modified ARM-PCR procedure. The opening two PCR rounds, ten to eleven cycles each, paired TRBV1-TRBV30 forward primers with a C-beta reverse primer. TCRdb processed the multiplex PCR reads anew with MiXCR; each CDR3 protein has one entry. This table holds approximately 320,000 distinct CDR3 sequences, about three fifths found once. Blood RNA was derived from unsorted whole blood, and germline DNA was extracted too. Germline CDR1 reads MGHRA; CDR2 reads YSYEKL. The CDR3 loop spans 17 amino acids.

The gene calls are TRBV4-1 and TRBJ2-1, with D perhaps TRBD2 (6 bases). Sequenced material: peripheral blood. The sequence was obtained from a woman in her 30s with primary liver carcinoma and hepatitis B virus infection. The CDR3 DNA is TGCGCCAGCAGCGCCGTAGCGGTAGCCCCCTCCTACAGTGAGCAGTTCTTC. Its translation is CASSAVAVAPSYSEQFF.